The 25 T cell receptor beta chains below come from one sample, sequenced in a study of blood T cell repertoires in COVID-19. TCRdb's copy holds only in-frame clones and misses some; the assay was immunoSEQ multiplex PCR. The repertoire holds roughly 200,000 clones, with around 88% as singletons. The source material was peripheral blood. The receptors come from a woman under 40 with acute or convalescent COVID-19.

The chain joins TRBV19 to TRBJ1-5; maybe TRBD1 (5 bases). CDR1 and CDR2 (germline): LNHDA, SQIVND (reference sequence). V dropped 7 bases and J dropped 7 bases, with 11 bases sitting between them. CDR3 length: 12 residues. The CDR3 region is CASKVGLQPQHF. For the CDR3, the DNA is TGTGCCAGTAAAGTGGGGCTCCAGCCCCAGCATTTT. The full variable domain, completed using reference TRBV19 and TRBJ1-5, is DGGITQSPKYLFRKEGQNVTLSCEQNLNHDAMYWYRQDPGQGLRLIYYSQIVNDFQKGDIAEGYSVSREKKESFPLTVTSAQKNPTAFYLCASKVGLQPQHFGDGTRLSIL.

The J gene is TRBJ2-7, the V gene TRBV6-2 or TRBV6-3, with D unclear. Germline V gene sequence: CDR1 MNHEY, CDR2 SVGEGT. CDR3 length equals 11 residues. V lost 3 bases, J lost 6 bases, and 6 bases lay in between. CDR3 sequence reads: CASSYQIEQYF. In DNA, the CDR3 is TGTGCCAGCAGTTATCAAATCGAGCAGTACTTC.

The V call is TRBV5-1, the J call TRBJ2-1; a possible D gene is TRBD2 (5 bases). The germline gives CDR1 SGHRS, CDR2 YFSETQ. CDR3 length: 12 residues. Trimming removed 7 bases at V and 5 bases at J, with 10 bases between. CDR3 in amino acids: CASWERNNEQFF. CDR3 nucleotide sequence: TGCGCCAGCTGGGAGCGGAACAATGAGCAGTTCTTC.

CDR3 nucleotide sequence: TGTGCCAGCAGCCCGGGACAGCAAGAGACCCAGTACTTC. Protein sequence: CASSPGQQETQYF. This rearrangement joins TRBV11-3 to TRBJ2-5, with 7 bases matching TRBD1. Losses at the gene ends were 5 bases for V and 2 bases for J; bases not matched to a gene: 2. The length of the CDR3 is 13 residues. Germline V lookup: CDR1 SGHNT, CDR2 YENEEA.

The CDR3 protein is CASREVGETQYF. For the CDR3, the DNA is TGTGCCAGCAGGGAGGTCGGAGAGACCCAGTACTTC. The rearrangement uses TRBV2 and TRBJ2-5; D may be TRBD2 (5 bases). Germline lookup yields CDR1 SNHLY and CDR2 FYNNEI. CDR3 length: 12 residues. V shed 6 bases and J shed 4 bases, with 9 bases lying between them.

The J gene is TRBJ1-5, the V gene TRBV7-8; no clear D. The CDR3 covers 12 residues. V was clipped by 5 bases and J by 3 bases, with 5 bases between them. Per the germline V gene, CDR1 is SGHVS and CDR2 is FQNEAQ. The CDR3 sequence: CASSPYNQPQHF. The CDR3 bases are TGTGCCAGCAGCCCTTACAATCAGCCCCAGCATTTT. The entire variable domain, with the rest obtained from reference TRBV7-8 and TRBJ1-5, is as follows: GAGVSQSPRYKVAKRGQDVALRCDPISGHVSLFWYQQALGQGPEFLTYFQNEAQLDKSGLPSDRFFAERPEGSVSTLKIQRTQQEDSAVYLCASSPYNQPQHFGDGTRLSIL.

This clone was detected once. The CDR3 loop reads CASSLDLVNEQFF. Here the CDR3 DNA reads TGCGCCAGCAGCTTGGACTTAGTCAATGAGCAGTTCTTC. V gene TRBV5-1 combines with J gene TRBJ2-1; D gene ambiguous. CDR3 length: 13 residues. Germline-derived CDR1 and CDR2 are SGHRS and YFSETQ. Trimming left V 0 bases short and J 6 bases short, with 7 bases between.

The chain carries TRBV9 and TRBJ2-3; D might be TRBD1 (5 bases). V lost 0 bases and J 2 bases, leaving 10 bases between the germline ends. CDR1 is SGDLS, CDR2 YYNGEE, per germline. The CDR3 consists of 15 residues. CDR3 coding DNA: TGTGCCAGCAGCGTAGGGGGCGGAACCACAGATACGCAGTATTTT. Translation gives CASSVGGGTTDTQYF.

The V and J genes are TRBV29-1 and TRBJ2-1, with D maybe TRBD2 (5 bases). Looked up from germline, CDR1 is SQVTM and CDR2 is ANQGSEA. The CDR3 is made up of 13 amino acids. V was trimmed by 4 bases and J by 5 bases, leaving 12 bases between them. This CDR3 is CSVVVAPNNEQFF. DNA for the CDR3: TGCAGCGTTGTCGTAGCGCCTAACAATGAGCAGTTCTTC.

This chain joins TRBV6-2 or TRBV6-3 and TRBJ2-6; D unclear. The CDR3 has 17 amino acids. CDR1 is MNHEY, CDR2 SVGEGT, per germline. V shed 6 bases and J shed 0 bases, with 15 bases lying between them. The CDR3 is CASSPVVTDSGANVLTF. The CDR3, as DNA: TGTGCCAGCAGCCCTGTAGTTACTGACTCTGGGGCCAACGTCCTGACTTTC.

The chain employs TRBV18 and TRBJ2-5, with 9 bases identical to TRBD2. The germline gives CDR1 KGHSH, CDR2 LQKENI. V dropped 0 bases and J dropped 4; count of bases not matched to a gene: 6. The length of the CDR3 is 16 residues. The CDR3 nucleotides read TGTGCCAGCTCACCACCGGCGGGAGGGAAAGGAGAGACCCAGTACTTC. This gives the protein CASSPPAGGKGETQYF. Filled out from reference TRBV18 and TRBJ2-5, the complete variable domain reads NAGVMQNPRHLVRRRGQEARLRCSPMKGHSHVYWYRQLPEEGLKFMVYLQKENIIDESGMPKERFSAEFPKEGPSILRIQQVVRGDSAAYFCASSPPAGGKGETQYFGPGTRLLVL.

This clone was counted between two and nine times. The chain recombines TRBV29-1 with TRBJ1-3; D unresolved. Germline V lookup: CDR1 SQVTM, CDR2 ANQGSEA. The CDR3 totals 14 residues. The V end lost 6 bases, the J end lost 4 bases, and 16 bases lay between the germline ends. CDR3 sequence reads: CSVGAGGKGNTIYF. In DNA form, the CDR3 reads TGCAGCGTCGGTGCGGGAGGGAAAGGAAACACCATATATTTT.

The rearrangement links TRBV28 to TRBJ2-1; 9 bases fit TRBD1. Per germline, CDR1 MDHEN and CDR2 SYDVKM. This CDR3 contains 14 residues. Germline trimming cut 8 bases from V and 7 bases from J; bases unmatched to any gene: 9. CDR3 sequence (DNA): TGTGCCAGCGGCTCCGGGACAGGGTGGAATGAGCAGTTCTTC. Translating gives CASGSGTGWNEQFF.

The chain has TRBV12-5 and TRBJ2-1, with D perhaps TRBD2 (5 bases). Germline V gene lookup returns CDR1 LGHNT and CDR2 FRNRAP. The V end was cut by 2 bases, the J end by 8 bases, with 13 bases between. The CDR3 loop spans 14 amino acids. CDR3 DNA sequence: TGTGCTAGTGGTTTGTCCCGTCGGGGTTATGAGCAGTTCTTC. Its protein is CASGLSRRGYEQFF.

V and J are TRBV19 and TRBJ2-1; D gene ambiguous. This CDR3 has 14 amino acids. V lost 2 bases to trimming and J lost 8 bases, with 13 bases between them. Germline V lookup: CDR1 LNHDA, CDR2 SQIVND (reference sequence). The CDR3 loop is CASSILSPGDEQFF. For the CDR3, the DNA is TGTGCCAGTAGTATACTGTCCCCAGGCGATGAGCAGTTCTTC.

The chain combines TRBV6-5 with TRBJ2-1; D unclear. Germline CDR1 is MNHEY and CDR2 is SVGAGI. V was shortened by 2 bases and J by 7 bases, with 15 bases between the two germline ends. This CDR3 spans 15 amino acids. The CDR3 here is CASSYERTMRNEQFF. The CDR3 DNA reads TGTGCCAGCAGTTACGAGAGAACCATGAGAAATGAGCAGTTCTTC.

The rearrangement uses TRBV9 and TRBJ1-2; 7 positions agree with TRBD1. This CDR3 spans 15 amino acids. J was trimmed by 4 bases and V by 3 bases; bases with no gene match: 9. The germline V gene has CDR1 SGDLS and CDR2 YYNGEE. This chain's CDR3 is CASSAGTVEGYGYTF. Written as DNA, the CDR3 is TGTGCCAGCAGCGCCGGGACAGTCGAGGGCTATGGCTACACCTTC.

This chain connects TRBV18 to TRBJ1-2; D is unresolved. The CDR3 is made up of 14 amino acids. Germline V gene data show CDR1 as KGHSH and CDR2 as LQKENI. Trimming took 3 bases from V and 4 from J, leaving 12 bases between them. CDR3 coding DNA: TGTGCCAGCTCACCGATCGAGGGAGGCTATGGCTACACCTTC. It encodes CASSPIEGGYGYTF.

V and J are TRBV6-5 and TRBJ2-5, with D hard to call. CDR3 length: 11 amino acids. Germline V lookup: CDR1 MNHEY, CDR2 SVGAGI. The V gene lost 9 bases and the J gene lost 5 bases, with 10 bases spanning the gap. The CDR3 here is CASTTGETQYF. CDR3 DNA sequence: TGTGCCAGTACTACCGGGGAGACCCAGTACTTC.

The chain recombines TRBV7-9 with TRBJ1-1; a weak D match, TRBD1 (5 bases). The CDR3 spans 12 residues. Trimming cost V 3 bases and J 9 bases, with 11 bases left between them. The germline CDR1 and CDR2 sequences are SEHNR and FQNEAQ (reference sequence). CDR3 amino acids: CASSLGGLKAFF. CDR3 in DNA: TGTGCCAGCAGCTTGGGGGGACTTAAAGCTTTCTTT.

J is TRBJ1-1 and V is TRBV5-5, with D perhaps TRBD1 (5 bases). V was cut by 3 bases and J by 1 base, with 10 bases left in between. The germline gives CDR1 SGHKS, CDR2 YYEKEE (reference sequence). The CDR3 totals 14 residues. In DNA form, the CDR3 reads TGTGCCAGCAGCTGGACACACGAGAACACTGAAGCTTTCTTT. As protein: CASSWTHENTEAFF.

The chain couples TRBV7-2 to TRBJ2-1; D might be TRBD2 (6 bases). This CDR3 contains 17 residues. Germline V gene sequence: CDR1 SGHTA, CDR2 FQGNSA. Trimming shortened V by 6 bases and J by 0 bases, and 18 bases separated the two germline ends. The CDR3 is CASRGVSGPSSYNEQFF. DNA of the CDR3: TGTGCCAGCAGGGGAGTAAGCGGGCCGAGCTCCTACAATGAGCAGTTCTTC.

The rearrangement links TRBV28 to TRBJ1-2; 9 bases map to TRBD1. V lost 7 bases, J lost 8 bases, and 11 bases stayed unmatched. Germline assignment: CDR1 MDHEN and CDR2 SYDVKM. The CDR3 has 14 residues. The CDR3 coding sequence is TGTGCCAGCAATCCGGGACAGGGTGTGGGGGGCTACACCTTC. Translated, it gives CASNPGQGVGGYTF.

This chain links TRBV7-9 with TRBJ2-2; 9 positions match TRBD1. The germline V gene encodes CDR1 SEHNR and CDR2 FQNEAQ (reference sequence). The junction had 4 bases not matched to a gene; V was cut back by 6 bases and J by 5 bases. This CDR3 spans 14 amino acids. The CDR3 loop reads CASSPGTGTGELFF. The CDR3 DNA follows: TGTGCCAGCAGTCCCGGGACAGGGACCGGGGAGCTGTTTTTT.

The rearrangement joins TRBV7-2 to TRBJ1-6; TRBD1 is a possible D gene (5 bases). Germline values: CDR1 SGHTA, CDR2 FQGNSA. The CDR3 covers 13 residues. V dropped 5 bases and J dropped 7 bases, with 9 bases sitting between them. In DNA form, the CDR3 reads TGTGCCAGCAGCCGACAGTTCAATTCACCCCTCCACTTT. Translated: CASSRQFNSPLHF.